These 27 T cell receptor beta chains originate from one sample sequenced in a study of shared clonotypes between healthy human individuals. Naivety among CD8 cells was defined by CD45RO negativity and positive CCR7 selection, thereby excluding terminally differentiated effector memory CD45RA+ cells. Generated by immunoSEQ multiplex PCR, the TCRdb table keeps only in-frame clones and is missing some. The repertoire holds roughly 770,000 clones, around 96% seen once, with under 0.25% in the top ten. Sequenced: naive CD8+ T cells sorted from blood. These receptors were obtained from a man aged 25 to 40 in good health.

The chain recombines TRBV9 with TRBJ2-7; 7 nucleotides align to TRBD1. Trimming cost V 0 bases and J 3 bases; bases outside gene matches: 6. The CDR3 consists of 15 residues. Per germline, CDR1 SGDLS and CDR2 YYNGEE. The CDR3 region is CASSVVPGQLYEQYF. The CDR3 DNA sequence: TGTGCCAGCAGCGTAGTACCGGGACAGCTCTACGAGCAGTACTTC.

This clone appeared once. CDR3 sequence: CASSFRQGWPYGYTF. In DNA, the CDR3 is TGTGCCAGCAGTTTTCGGCAGGGATGGCCCTATGGCTACACCTTC. V usage is TRBV28 and J usage is TRBJ1-2, with D possibly TRBD1 on 5 matching bases. The CDR3 is 15 amino acids. The V gene's germline CDR1 is MDHEN and CDR2 SYDVKM. Deletions cut 3 bases from V and 4 bases from J, with 15 bases between.

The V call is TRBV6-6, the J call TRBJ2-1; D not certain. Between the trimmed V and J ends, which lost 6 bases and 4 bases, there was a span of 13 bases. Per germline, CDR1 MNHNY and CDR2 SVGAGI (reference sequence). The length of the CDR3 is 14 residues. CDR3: CASSPPESYNEQFF. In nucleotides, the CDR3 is TGTGCCAGCAGCCCTCCCGAGTCTTACAATGAGCAGTTCTTC.

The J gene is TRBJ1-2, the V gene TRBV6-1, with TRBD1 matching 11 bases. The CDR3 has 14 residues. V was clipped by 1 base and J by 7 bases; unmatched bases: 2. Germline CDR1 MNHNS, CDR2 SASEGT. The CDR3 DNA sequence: TGTGCCAGCAGTGAAGGGACAGGGGGCTTTGGCTACACCTTC. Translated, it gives CASSEGTGGFGYTF.

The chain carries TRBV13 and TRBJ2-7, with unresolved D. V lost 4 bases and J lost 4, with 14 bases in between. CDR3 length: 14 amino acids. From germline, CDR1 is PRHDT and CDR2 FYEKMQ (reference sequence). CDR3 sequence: CASSYRPAEYEQYF. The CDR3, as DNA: TGTGCCAGCAGCTACCGGCCAGCCGAGTACGAGCAGTACTTC.

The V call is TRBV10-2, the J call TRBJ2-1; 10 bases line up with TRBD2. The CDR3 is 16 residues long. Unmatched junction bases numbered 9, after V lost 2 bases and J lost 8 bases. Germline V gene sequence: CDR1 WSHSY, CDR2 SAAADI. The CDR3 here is CASSEQPAGGGDEQFF. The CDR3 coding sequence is TGCGCCAGCAGTGAGCAACCAGCGGGAGGGGGCGATGAGCAGTTCTTC.

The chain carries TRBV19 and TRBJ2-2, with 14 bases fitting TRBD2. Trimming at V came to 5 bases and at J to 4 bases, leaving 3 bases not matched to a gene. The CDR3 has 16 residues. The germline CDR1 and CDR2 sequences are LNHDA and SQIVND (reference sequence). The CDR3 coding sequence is TGTGCCAGTAGTCCGGGACTAGCGGGAGTCACCGGGGAGCTGTTTTTT. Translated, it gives CASSPGLAGVTGELFF.

Written as DNA, the CDR3 is TGTGCCAGCAGCTTGCCCCCGGGACTAGCGGTTGAGCAGTACTTC. This translates into CASSLPPGLAVEQYF. The rearrangement links TRBV7-8 to TRBJ2-7, with TRBD2 matching over 11 bases. Germline V gene sequence: CDR1 SGHVS, CDR2 FQNEAQ. V shed 3 bases, J shed 7 bases, and the junction held 8 bases outside the gene matches. There are 15 residues in the CDR3.

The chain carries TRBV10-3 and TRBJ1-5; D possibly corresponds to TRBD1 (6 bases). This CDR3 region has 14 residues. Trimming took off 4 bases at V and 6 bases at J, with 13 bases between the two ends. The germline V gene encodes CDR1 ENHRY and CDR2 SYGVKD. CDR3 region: CAISGGGGGQPQHF. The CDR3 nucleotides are TGTGCCATCAGTGGAGGGGGAGGGGGTCAGCCCCAGCATTTT.

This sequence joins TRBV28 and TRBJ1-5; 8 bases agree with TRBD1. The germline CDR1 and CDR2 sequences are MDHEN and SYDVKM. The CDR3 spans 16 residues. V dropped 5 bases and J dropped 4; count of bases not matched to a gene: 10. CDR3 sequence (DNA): TGTGCCAGCAGTGGTATGGGGCAGGGGGCTAATCAGCCCCAGCATTTT. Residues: CASSGMGQGANQPQHF.

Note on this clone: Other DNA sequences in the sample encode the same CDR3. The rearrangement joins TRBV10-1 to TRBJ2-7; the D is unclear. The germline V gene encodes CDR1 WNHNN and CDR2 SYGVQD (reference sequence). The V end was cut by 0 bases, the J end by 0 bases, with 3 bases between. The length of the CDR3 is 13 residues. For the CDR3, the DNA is TGCGCCAGCAGTGAGTCGGTCTCCTACGAGCAGTACTTC. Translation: CASSESVSYEQYF.

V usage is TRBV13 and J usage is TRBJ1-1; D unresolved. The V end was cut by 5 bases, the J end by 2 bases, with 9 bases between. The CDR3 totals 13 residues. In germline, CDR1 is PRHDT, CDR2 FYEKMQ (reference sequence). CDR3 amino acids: CASSLGSNTEAFF. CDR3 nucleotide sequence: TGTGCCAGCAGCCTCGGATCCAACACTGAAGCTTTCTTT.

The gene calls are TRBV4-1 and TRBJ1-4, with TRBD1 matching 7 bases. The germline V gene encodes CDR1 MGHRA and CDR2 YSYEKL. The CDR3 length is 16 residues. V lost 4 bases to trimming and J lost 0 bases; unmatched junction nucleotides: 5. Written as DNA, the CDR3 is TGCGCCAGCAGCCCCGGACAGGATGCAACTAATGAAAAACTGTTTTTT. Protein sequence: CASSPGQDATNEKLFF.

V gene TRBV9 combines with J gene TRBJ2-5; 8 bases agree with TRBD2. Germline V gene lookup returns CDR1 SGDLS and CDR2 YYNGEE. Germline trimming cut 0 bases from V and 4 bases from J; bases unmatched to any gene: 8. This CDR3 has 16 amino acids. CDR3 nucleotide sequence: TGTGCCAGCAGCGTAGACCTAGCGGGCACGGGAGAGACCCAGTACTTC. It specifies CASSVDLAGTGETQYF.

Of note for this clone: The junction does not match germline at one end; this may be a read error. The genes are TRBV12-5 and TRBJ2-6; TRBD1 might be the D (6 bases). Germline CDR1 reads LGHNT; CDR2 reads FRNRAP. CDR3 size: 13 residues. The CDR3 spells CVSAGDGANVLTF. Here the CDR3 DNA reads TGTGTTAGTGCAGGGGATGGGGCCAACGTCCTGACTTTC.

The CDR3 nucleotides are TGTGCCAGCAGCACATCGGCAGCCATCTCCTACGAGCAGTACTTC. Protein product: CASSTSAAISYEQYF. The chain employs TRBV9 and TRBJ2-7, with D unresolved. V lost 4 bases to trimming and J lost 0 bases, with 14 bases between them. The germline V gene has CDR1 SGDLS and CDR2 YYNGEE. The CDR3 extends over 15 amino acids.

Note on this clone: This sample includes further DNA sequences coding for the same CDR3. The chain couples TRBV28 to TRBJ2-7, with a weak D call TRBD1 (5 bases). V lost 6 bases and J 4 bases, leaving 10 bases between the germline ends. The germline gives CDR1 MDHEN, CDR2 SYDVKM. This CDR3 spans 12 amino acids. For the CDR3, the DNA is TGTGCCAGCAGGCAGGGAACTTACGAGCAGTACTTC. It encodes CASRQGTYEQYF. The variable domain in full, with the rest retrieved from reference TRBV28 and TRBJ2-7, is DVKVTQSSRYLVKRTGEKVFLECVQDMDHENMFWYRQDPGLGLRLIYFSYDVKMKEKGDIPEGYSVSREKKERFSLILESASTNQTSMYLCASRQGTYEQYFGPGTRLTVT.

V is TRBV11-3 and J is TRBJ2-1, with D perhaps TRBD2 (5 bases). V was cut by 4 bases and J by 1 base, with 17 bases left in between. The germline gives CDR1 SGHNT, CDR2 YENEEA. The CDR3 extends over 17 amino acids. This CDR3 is CASSSSSGRVSYNEQFF. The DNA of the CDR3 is TGTGCCAGCAGCTCCTCGAGCGGTCGGGTATCCTACAATGAGCAGTTCTTC.

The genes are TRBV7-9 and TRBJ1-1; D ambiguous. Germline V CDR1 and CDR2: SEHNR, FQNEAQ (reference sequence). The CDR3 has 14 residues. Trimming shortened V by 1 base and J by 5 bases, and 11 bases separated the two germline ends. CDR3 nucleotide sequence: TGTGCCAGCAGCTTAGTCCAGCCGGGGACTGAAGCTTTCTTT. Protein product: CASSLVQPGTEAFF.

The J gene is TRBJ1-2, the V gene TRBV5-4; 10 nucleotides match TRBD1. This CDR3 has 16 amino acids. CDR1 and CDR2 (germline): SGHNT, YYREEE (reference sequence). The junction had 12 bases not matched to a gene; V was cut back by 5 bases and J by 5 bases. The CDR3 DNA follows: TGTGCCAGCAGGGAAGGGGACAGGGGCTTAGAATATGGCTACACCTTC. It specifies CASREGDRGLEYGYTF.

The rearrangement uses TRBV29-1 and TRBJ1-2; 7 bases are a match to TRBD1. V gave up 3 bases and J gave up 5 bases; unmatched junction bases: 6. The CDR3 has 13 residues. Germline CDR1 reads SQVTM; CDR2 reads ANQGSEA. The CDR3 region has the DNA TGCAGCGTTGATTCCGGACAGGAATATGGCTACACCTTC. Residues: CSVDSGQEYGYTF.

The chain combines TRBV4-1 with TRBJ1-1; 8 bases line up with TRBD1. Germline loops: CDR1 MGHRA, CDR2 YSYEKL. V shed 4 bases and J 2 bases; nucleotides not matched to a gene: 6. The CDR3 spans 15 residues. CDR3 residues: CASSLSRGLNTEAFF. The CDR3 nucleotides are TGCGCCAGCAGCCTAAGCAGGGGGCTTAACACTGAAGCTTTCTTT.

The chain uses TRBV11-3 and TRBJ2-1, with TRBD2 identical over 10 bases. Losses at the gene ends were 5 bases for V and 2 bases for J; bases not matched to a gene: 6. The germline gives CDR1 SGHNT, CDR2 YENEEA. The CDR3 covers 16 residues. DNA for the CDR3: TGTGCCAGCAGCCCACCTACTAGCGGGGCCTACAATGAGCAGTTCTTC. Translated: CASSPPTSGAYNEQFF. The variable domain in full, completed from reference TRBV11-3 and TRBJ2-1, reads EAGVVQSPRYKIIEKKQPVAFWCNPISGHNTLYWYLQNLGQGPELLIRYENEEAVDDSQLPKDRFSAERLKGVDSTLKIQPAELGDSAVYLCASSPPTSGAYNEQFFGPGTRLTVL.

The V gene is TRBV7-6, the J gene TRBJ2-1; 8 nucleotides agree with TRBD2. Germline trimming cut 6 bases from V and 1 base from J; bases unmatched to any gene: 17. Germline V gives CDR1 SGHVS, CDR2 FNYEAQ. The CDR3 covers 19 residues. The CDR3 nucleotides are TGTGCCAGCAGAGAAGCGGGAGCCGTTCTCCAAGGATCCTACAATGAGCAGTTCTTC. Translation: CASREAGAVLQGSYNEQFF.

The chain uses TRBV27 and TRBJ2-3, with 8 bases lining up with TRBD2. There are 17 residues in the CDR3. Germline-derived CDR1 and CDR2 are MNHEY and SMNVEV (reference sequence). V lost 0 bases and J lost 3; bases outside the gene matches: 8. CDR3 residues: CASSLSTGLGGTDTQYF. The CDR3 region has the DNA TGTGCCAGCAGTTTATCGACGGGACTAGGGGGTACAGATACGCAGTATTTT.

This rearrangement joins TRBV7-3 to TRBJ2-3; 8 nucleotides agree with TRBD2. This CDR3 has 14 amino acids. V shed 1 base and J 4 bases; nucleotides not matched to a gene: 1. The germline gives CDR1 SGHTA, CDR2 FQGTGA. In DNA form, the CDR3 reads TGTGCCAGCAGCTTAATGCGGGGGGCAGATACGCAGTATTTT. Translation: CASSLMRGADTQYF. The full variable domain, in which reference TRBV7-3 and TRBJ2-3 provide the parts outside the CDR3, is GAGVSQTPSNKVTEKGKYVELRCDPISGHTALYWYRQSLGQGPEFLIYFQGTGAADDSGLPNDRFFAVRPEGSVSTLKIQRTERGDSAVYLCASSLMRGADTQYFGPGTRLTVL.

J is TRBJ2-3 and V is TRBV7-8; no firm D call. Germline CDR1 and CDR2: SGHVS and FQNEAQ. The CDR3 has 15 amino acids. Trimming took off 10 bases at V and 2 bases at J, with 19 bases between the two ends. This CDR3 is CAINSYWVNTDTQYF. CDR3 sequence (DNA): TGTGCCATCAACTCGTACTGGGTAAACACAGATACGCAGTATTTT.